A selection of T cell receptor beta chains follows, all from one sample in a study of OX40 agonist ivuxolimab in advanced cancers. TCRdb keeps only in-frame clones here, not all; method: immunoSEQ multiplex PCR. The sample lists about 44,000 clones; about 95% were seen once. This specimen consisted of CD4+ or CD8+ T cells sorted from blood, obtained in a trial of the OX40 agonist ivuxolimab. Receptor source: an adult with an advanced solid tumor such as melanoma, head and neck, liver or kidney cancer. The CDR3 runs from the conserved cysteine through the conserved F or W. D genes are given only for firm matches. Not every row has a clone size; where given, it reads once, few, many or a size class.

d_gene: NA; j_gene: TRBJ2-1; abundance: NA; v_gene: TRBV28; CDR3nt: TGTGCCAGCAGTTTGGGCAATGAGCAGTTCTTC; CDR3aa: CASSLGNEQFF
d_gene: TRBD1; j_gene: TRBJ2-7; abundance: NA; v_gene: TRBV7-9; CDR3nt: TGTGCCAGCAGCCGGACAGGGGGGGCATACGAGCAGTACTTC; CDR3aa: CASSRTGGAYEQYF
d_gene: NA; j_gene: TRBJ2-7; abundance: NA; v_gene: TRBV5-1; CDR3nt: TGCGCCAGCAGCTTGGTAGGGTACGAGCAGTACTTC; CDR3aa: CASSLVGYEQYF
d_gene: NA; j_gene: TRBJ2-3; abundance: once; v_gene: TRBV6-1; CDR3nt: TGTGCCAGCCGGACTGTCCCTGAGCAGTATTTT; CDR3aa: CASRTVPEQYF
d_gene: TRBD1; j_gene: TRBJ1-2; abundance: NA; v_gene: TRBV9; CDR3nt: TGTGCCAGCAGCGTAGCGGTGGGGGGACAGGGATCCTATGGCTACACCTTC; CDR3aa: CASSVAVGGQGSYGYTF
d_gene: NA; j_gene: TRBJ2-1; abundance: NA; v_gene: TRBV14; CDR3nt: TGTGCCAGCAGCCAAGACTTTGGGGGAAGAAGGTACAATGAGCAGTTCTTC; CDR3aa: CASSQDFGGRRYNEQFF
d_gene: TRBD2; j_gene: TRBJ2-1; abundance: NA; v_gene: TRBV7-7; CDR3nt: TGTGCTAGCAGCCTCGGGTCCAGCGGGAGCTTCAATGAGCAGTTCTTC; CDR3aa: CASSLGSSGSFNEQFF
d_gene: NA; j_gene: TRBJ1-2; abundance: NA; v_gene: TRBV9; CDR3nt: TGTGCCAGCAGCGTAGGCCAGGGTAACTATGGCTACACCTTC; CDR3aa: CASSVGQGNYGYTF
d_gene: NA; j_gene: TRBJ2-7; abundance: NA; v_gene: TRBV13; CDR3nt: TGTGCCAGCAGCTTAGGGGGGAGTATCTACGAGCAGTACTTC; CDR3aa: CASSLGGSIYEQYF
d_gene: NA; j_gene: TRBJ2-2; abundance: NA; v_gene: TRBV7-9; CDR3nt: TGTGCCAGCAGCTTAGTAGCGGCGAACACCGGGGAGCTGTTTTTT; CDR3aa: CASSLVAANTGELFF
d_gene: NA; j_gene: TRBJ2-6; abundance: NA; v_gene: TRBV18; CDR3nt: TGTGCCAGCTCACCGCCCCGCTCGACAGGCGACTCTGGGGCCAACGTCCTGACTTTC; CDR3aa: CASSPPRSTGDSGANVLTF
d_gene: NA; j_gene: TRBJ1-1; abundance: NA; v_gene: TRBV5-1; CDR3nt: TGCGCCAGCAGCTTGGCCCGGCAGTCAGGGATCCCTGAAGCTTTCTTT; CDR3aa: CASSLARQSGIPEAFF
d_gene: TRBD1; j_gene: TRBJ1-1; abundance: few; v_gene: TRBV4-3; CDR3nt: TGCGCCAGCAGCCAATCCGGGACAGGGGGCACTGAAGCTTTCTTT; CDR3aa: CASSQSGTGGTEAFF
d_gene: NA; j_gene: TRBJ2-1; abundance: NA; v_gene: TRBV5-4; CDR3nt: TGTGCCAGCAGCGGTACTATGGATGAGCAGTTCTTC; CDR3aa: CASSGTMDEQFF
d_gene: TRBD2; j_gene: TRBJ2-7; abundance: NA; v_gene: TRBV9; CDR3nt: TGTGCCAGCAGCTTCGGACTAGCGGCGACCTACGAGCAGTACTTC; CDR3aa: CASSFGLAATYEQYF
d_gene: NA; j_gene: TRBJ1-1; abundance: NA; v_gene: TRBV15; CDR3nt: TGTGCCACCAGCAGAGACCCAGGGACCGGGCGTAAGTACACTGAAGCTTTCTTT; CDR3aa: CATSRDPGTGRKYTEAFF
d_gene: TRBD2; j_gene: TRBJ2-3; abundance: NA; v_gene: TRBV4-3; CDR3nt: TGCGCCAGCAGCCAAGAGGCCCGGGAGGGCCGCACAGATACGCAGTATTTT; CDR3aa: CASSQEAREGRTDTQYF
d_gene: TRBD2; j_gene: TRBJ2-7; abundance: NA; v_gene: TRBV12-5; CDR3nt: TGTGCTAGTGGTTCGGGACTAGGCAACTACGAGCAGTACTTC; CDR3aa: CASGSGLGNYEQYF
d_gene: NA; j_gene: TRBJ1-1; abundance: NA; v_gene: TRBV6-6; CDR3nt: TGTGCCAGCAGTTTCACAGGTAAAGCTGAAGCTTTCTTT; CDR3aa: CASSFTGKAEAFF
d_gene: NA; j_gene: TRBJ2-1; abundance: NA; v_gene: TRBV11-2; CDR3nt: TGTGCCAGCAGCTTAGGTACCAACAATGAGCAGTTCTTC; CDR3aa: CASSLGTNNEQFF
d_gene: NA; j_gene: TRBJ2-1; abundance: NA; v_gene: TRBV27; CDR3nt: TGTGCCAGCAGTACGGGCGGGACAGCCTACAATGAGCAGTTCTTC; CDR3aa: CASSTGGTAYNEQFF
d_gene: NA; j_gene: TRBJ2-5; abundance: NA; v_gene: TRBV11-3; CDR3nt: TGTGCCAGCAGCTTGGGAAGTAGCCCGTCAGAGACCCAGTACTTC; CDR3aa: CASSLGSSPSETQYF
d_gene: NA; j_gene: TRBJ2-7; abundance: NA; v_gene: TRBV28; CDR3nt: TGTGCCAGCAGCTGGGGACGGGAAACCTACGAGCAGTACTTC; CDR3aa: CASSWGRETYEQYF
d_gene: TRBD2; j_gene: TRBJ2-5; abundance: NA; v_gene: TRBV27; CDR3nt: TGTGCCAGCAAAGAACTAGCGGGAGAAGAGACCCAGTACTTC; CDR3aa: CASKELAGEETQYF
d_gene: TRBD2; j_gene: TRBJ2-7; abundance: NA; v_gene: TRBV7-9; CDR3nt: TGTGCCAGCAGCTTAGGTAGGCTAGCGGCCTCCTACGAGCAGTACTTC; CDR3aa: CASSLGRLAASYEQYF
d_gene: NA; j_gene: TRBJ1-2; abundance: NA; v_gene: TRBV6-1; CDR3nt: TGTGCCAGCATTACAGGAGGTGGCTACACCTTC; CDR3aa: CASITGGGYTF
d_gene: TRBD2; j_gene: TRBJ2-7; abundance: NA; v_gene: TRBV7-2; CDR3nt: TGTGCCAGCAGCTCACGTAGACTAGCATATTACGAGCAGTACTTC; CDR3aa: CASSSRRLAYYEQYF
d_gene: NA; j_gene: TRBJ2-1; abundance: NA; v_gene: TRBV27; CDR3nt: TGTGCCAGCAGTTTAGCCCCCTACAATGAGCAGTTCTTC; CDR3aa: CASSLAPYNEQFF
d_gene: TRBD2; j_gene: TRBJ2-1; abundance: NA; v_gene: TRBV27; CDR3nt: TGTGCCAGCAGGCCCGGGACTCCTAGCGGGAGTTACAATGAGCAGTTCTTC; CDR3aa: CASRPGTPSGSYNEQFF
d_gene: NA; j_gene: TRBJ2-4; abundance: NA; v_gene: TRBV19; CDR3nt: TGTGCCAGTACGACTTCGCTAGCCAAAAACATTCAGTACTTC; CDR3aa: CASTTSLAKNIQYF
d_gene: TRBD1; j_gene: TRBJ1-3; abundance: once; v_gene: TRBV7-2; CDR3nt: TGTGCCAGCAGCTTATGGGGAAGACAGGGGGCGCCCGGAAACACCATATATTTT; CDR3aa: CASSLWGRQGAPGNTIYF
d_gene: TRBD1; j_gene: TRBJ1-4; abundance: NA; v_gene: TRBV6-5; CDR3nt: TGTGCCAGCAGTTACGGGACAGAGAGAACTAATGAAAAACTGTTTTTT; CDR3aa: CASSYGTERTNEKLFF
d_gene: TRBD2; j_gene: TRBJ2-7; abundance: NA; v_gene: TRBV6-5; CDR3nt: TGTGCCAGCAGTTACTCCCCCATAGCGGGAGGCTACGAGCAGTACTTC; CDR3aa: CASSYSPIAGGYEQYF
d_gene: NA; j_gene: TRBJ1-1; abundance: NA; v_gene: TRBV4-1; CDR3nt: TGCGCCAGCAGCCGGGTGGAGCACACTGAAGCTTTCTTT; CDR3aa: CASSRVEHTEAFF
d_gene: NA; j_gene: TRBJ2-1; abundance: NA; v_gene: TRBV7-8; CDR3nt: TGTGCCAGCAGACCGCTTCCCAATGAGCAGTTCTTC; CDR3aa: CASRPLPNEQFF
d_gene: TRBD1; j_gene: TRBJ2-2; abundance: NA; v_gene: TRBV13; CDR3nt: TGTGCCAGCAGCTTGGACAGGGGTAGCACCGGGGAGCTGTTTTTT; CDR3aa: CASSLDRGSTGELFF
d_gene: NA; j_gene: TRBJ2-7; abundance: NA; v_gene: TRBV30; CDR3nt: TGTGCCTGGAGTGTACAAGGGGGTTTTTTAGACGAGCAGTACTTC; CDR3aa: CAWSVQGGFLDEQYF
d_gene: NA; j_gene: TRBJ2-3; abundance: NA; v_gene: TRBV28; CDR3nt: TGTGCCAGCAGTCCACCGTTTACAGATACGCAGTATTTT; CDR3aa: CASSPPFTDTQYF
d_gene: NA; j_gene: TRBJ2-4; abundance: NA; v_gene: TRBV2; CDR3nt: TGTGCCAGCGGGGGGTACAGGGTCCTAGAAGGGAACATTCAGTACTTC; CDR3aa: CASGGYRVLEGNIQYF
d_gene: TRBD2; j_gene: TRBJ2-7; abundance: few; v_gene: TRBV6-6; CDR3nt: TGTGCCAGCACGACAGCGCTTAGCGGGGACGAGCAGTACTTC; CDR3aa: CASTTALSGDEQYF
d_gene: TRBD2; j_gene: TRBJ2-1; abundance: NA; v_gene: TRBV28; CDR3nt: TGTGCCAGCAGTTTGAGTAGCGGGAGGGCCGTTGAGCAGTTCTTC; CDR3aa: CASSLSSGRAVEQFF
d_gene: TRBD2; j_gene: TRBJ2-1; abundance: NA; v_gene: TRBV9; CDR3nt: TGTGCCAGCAGCCCAGTAAACCCGGGAGGGCCCTCAGCTGAGCAGTTCTTC; CDR3aa: CASSPVNPGGPSAEQFF
d_gene: TRBD2; j_gene: TRBJ2-7; abundance: NA; v_gene: TRBV7-2; CDR3nt: TGTGCCAGCAGCTTAGCGACTAGCGGGAGGGCCGAGCAGTACTTC; CDR3aa: CASSLATSGRAEQYF
d_gene: NA; j_gene: TRBJ2-7; abundance: NA; v_gene: TRBV7-7; CDR3nt: TGTGCTAGCAGCTTAGCAGTCTCCTACGAGCAGTACTTC; CDR3aa: CASSLAVSYEQYF
d_gene: NA; j_gene: TRBJ2-7; abundance: NA; v_gene: TRBV27; CDR3nt: TGTGCCAGCAGTTTAGGACTGTCCTACGAGCAGTACTTC; CDR3aa: CASSLGLSYEQYF